A single sample gave rise to the 20 T cell receptor beta chains below, sequenced in a study of graft-versus-host responses after intestinal transplantation (dated by TCRdb to about 2021). The antigens of these receptors remain unknown. The library relied on the immunoSEQ multiplex PCR assay. TCRdb re-hosts the immuneACCESS table, in-frame sequences only. Its copies lack some clones; in the studies checked, an unresolved V gene accounts for under half of them, and the cause for the rest is not known. The sample table lists 80,000 to 85,000 clones, 91% of them with a count of one. The ten largest clonotypes hold approximately 0.1% of the sample. The time point label on this specimen signifies: cells obtained before transplantation from donor or recipient. Here the sequenced sample was unstimulated CD4+ T cells sorted from spleen or lymph node cells, taken before intestinal transplant. The receptor set was obtained from a human donor who received an intestinal transplant.

The V call is TRBV9, the J call TRBJ2-7, with a tentative D call TRBD1 (6 bases). V was pared by 0 bases and J by 3 bases, with 10 bases between. The CDR3 has 14 amino acids. From germline, CDR1 is SGDLS and CDR2 YYNGEE. The DNA of the CDR3 is TGTGCCAGCAGCGTAGGAGGGGACAACTACGAGCAGTACTTC. It specifies CASSVGGDNYEQYF.

The rearrangement links TRBV5-1 to TRBJ2-1; the D gene is possibly TRBD1 (6 bases). Trimming removed 0 bases from V and 3 bases from J, with 7 bases in between. Per the germline V gene, CDR1 is SGHRS and CDR2 is YFSETQ. CDR3 length: 14 amino acids. This chain's CDR3 is CASSLGTDYNEQFF. As DNA, the CDR3 is TGCGCCAGCAGCTTGGGGACAGACTACAATGAGCAGTTCTTC. Drawing the rest from reference TRBV5-1 and TRBJ2-1, the complete variable domain is KAGVTQTPRYLIKTRGQQVTLSCSPISGHRSVSWYQQTPGQGLQFLFEYFSETQRNKGNFPGRFSGRQFSNSRSEMNVSTLELGDSALYLCASSLGTDYNEQFFGPGTRLTVL.

The chain combines TRBV18 with TRBJ2-7; D is ambiguous. Germline V gene data show CDR1 as KGHSH and CDR2 as LQKENI. V was pared by 3 bases and J by 3 bases, with 18 bases between. The CDR3 totals 16 residues. The CDR3, as DNA: TGTGCCAGCTCACCGGATGGTACAGCTCACATCTACGAGCAGTACTTC. It yields the protein CASSPDGTAHIYEQYF.

The genes are TRBV7-9 and TRBJ1-1; tentatively, D is TRBD1 (5 bases). V dropped 1 base and J dropped 7 bases, with 16 bases sitting between them. The CDR3 runs 15 residues. CDR1 is SEHNR, CDR2 FQNEAQ, per germline (reference sequence). Here the CDR3 DNA reads TGTGCCAGCAGCTTAGGAGCAGGGCAGGTACTTGAAGCTTTCTTT. It codes for CASSLGAGQVLEAFF.

This clone was seen more than once but under ten times. The J gene is TRBJ1-5, the V gene TRBV6-5; maybe TRBD1 (6 bases). V was clipped by 4 bases and J by 2 bases, with 9 bases between them. Germline CDR1 reads MNHEY; CDR2 reads SVGAGI. The CDR3 has 14 amino acids. For the CDR3, the DNA is TGTGCCAGCAGTTCAGGGGTACGCAATCAGCCCCAGCATTTT. It is translated as CASSSGVRNQPQHF.

This rearrangement joins TRBV19 to TRBJ2-3; no definite D call. The CDR3 runs to 12 residues. Trimming took 0 bases from V and 5 from J, leaving 3 bases between them. Germline CDR1 LNHDA, CDR2 SQIVND (reference sequence). This CDR3 is CASSIDGDTQYF. For the CDR3, the DNA is TGTGCCAGTAGTATAGACGGAGATACGCAGTATTTT.

V is TRBV5-1 and J is TRBJ1-4, with a tentative D call TRBD1 (5 bases). V gave up 2 bases and J gave up 7 bases, with 9 bases separating them. This CDR3 region has 13 residues. The V gene's germline CDR1 is SGHRS and CDR2 YFSETQ. CDR3 amino acids: CASSFAGTEKLFF. CDR3 sequence (DNA): TGCGCCAGCAGCTTTGCGGGGACTGAAAAACTGTTTTTT.

The CDR3 reads CASSDYRGRLGDEKLFF. The CDR3 DNA sequence: TGTGCCAGCAGCGACTACAGGGGGCGCCTCGGCGATGAAAAACTGTTTTTT. This sequence joins TRBV7-8 and TRBJ1-4; TRBD1 aligns across 9 bases. The V segment lost 5 bases and the J segment 6 bases; nucleotides outside the gene matches: 13. The length of the CDR3 is 17 residues. CDR1 SGHVS and CDR2 FQNEAQ come from the germline V gene.

The chain employs TRBV7-9 and TRBJ2-7; a possible D gene is TRBD1 (9 bases). There are 15 residues in the CDR3. V lost 5 bases to trimming and J lost 5 bases, with 19 bases between them. Germline CDR1 reads SEHNR; CDR2 reads FQNEAQ (reference sequence). CDR3 region: CASSPRGDRDDEQYF. CDR3 nucleotides: TGTGCCAGCAGCCCGCGGGGGGACAGGGACGACGAGCAGTACTTC.

The chain couples TRBV5-1 to TRBJ2-1, with D possibly being TRBD2 (5 bases). Germline lookup yields CDR1 SGHRS and CDR2 YFSETQ. Trimming removed 0 bases from V and 7 bases from J, with 11 bases in between. This CDR3 spans 14 amino acids. The CDR3 here is CASSLAGEGNEQFF. The CDR3 region has the DNA TGCGCCAGCAGCTTGGCCGGGGAAGGGAATGAGCAGTTCTTC. Combining the CDR3 with reference TRBV5-1 and TRBJ2-1 gives the whole variable domain KAGVTQTPRYLIKTRGQQVTLSCSPISGHRSVSWYQQTPGQGLQFLFEYFSETQRNKGNFPGRFSGRQFSNSRSEMNVSTLELGDSALYLCASSLAGEGNEQFFGPGTRLTVL.

J is TRBJ2-6 and V is TRBV5-1; D may be TRBD1 (6 bases). The germline V and J ends were trimmed by 7 bases and 1 base, with 9 bases remaining between them. This CDR3 has 14 amino acids. Germline values: CDR1 SGHRS, CDR2 YFSETQ. This chain's CDR3 is CASRQVSGANVLTF. The CDR3 DNA reads as TGCGCCAGCCGACAGGTGTCTGGGGCCAACGTCCTGACTTTC.

The chain recombines TRBV27 with TRBJ2-1, with TRBD2 matching 8 bases. The germline V gene encodes CDR1 MNHEY and CDR2 SMNVEV (reference sequence). The trim removed 4 bases at V and 0 bases at J, leaving 8 bases unmatched. The CDR3 extends over 17 amino acids. CDR3 DNA sequence: TGTGCCAGCAGTTCAATTCTTAGCGGGGACTCCTACAATGAGCAGTTCTTC. Translation gives CASSSILSGDSYNEQFF.

Details on this clone: Other DNA sequences in the sample encode the same CDR3. The chain links TRBV30 to TRBJ1-1; possible D gene TRBD1, 6 bases. The V gene's germline CDR1 is GTSNPN and CDR2 SVGIG (reference sequence). The germline V and J ends were trimmed by 0 bases and 1 base, with 6 bases remaining between them. CDR3 length: 13 residues. CDR3 in DNA: TGTGCCTGGAGTGTACAGGGGAACACTGAAGCTTTCTTT. This translates into CAWSVQGNTEAFF.

The chain employs TRBV7-2 and TRBJ2-6, with unresolved D. Germline loops: CDR1 SGHTA, CDR2 FQGNSA. The CDR3 is made up of 14 amino acids. The germline V and J ends were trimmed by 2 bases and 2 bases, with 4 bases remaining between them. As DNA, the CDR3 is TGTGCCAGCAGCTTAATAACTGGGGCCAACGTCCTGACTTTC. This sequence encodes CASSLITGANVLTF.

This clone was seen only a few times. The chain couples TRBV18 to TRBJ1-2; 7 positions match TRBD1. The CDR3 is 13 amino acids. The ends lost 11 bases at V and 4 bases at J; junction bases unmatched: 10. Germline CDR1 and CDR2: KGHSH and LQKENI. The CDR3 is CAGTWDSGYGYTF. Here the CDR3 DNA reads TGTGCCGGAACCTGGGACAGCGGCTATGGCTACACCTTC.

The gene calls are TRBV4-3 and TRBJ1-2, with D possibly TRBD1 on 5 matching bases. The CDR3 covers 13 residues. Germline assignment: CDR1 LGHNA and CDR2 YSLEER. With 0 bases removed from V and 8 bases from J, the gap between germline ends came to 10 bases. The CDR3 DNA reads TGCGCCAGCAGCCAAGATTGGGGGGACGGCTACACCTTC. Its translation is CASSQDWGDGYTF.

This chain links TRBV7-2 with TRBJ1-2; no clear D. The CDR3 spans 16 residues. Per germline, CDR1 SGHTA and CDR2 FQGNSA. The germline V and J ends were trimmed by 1 base and 8 bases, with 20 bases remaining between them. The CDR3 reads CASSLGTQVGSRGYTF. The CDR3 DNA reads as TGTGCCAGCAGCTTAGGAACCCAGGTGGGGAGCAGAGGCTACACCTTC. Full variable domain (remainder filled in from reference TRBV7-2 and TRBJ1-2): GAGVSQSPSNKVTEKGKDVELRCDPISGHTALYWYRQSLGQGLEFLIYFQGNSAPDKSGLPSDRFSAERTGGSVSTLTIQRTQQEDSAVYLCASSLGTQVGSRGYTFGSGTRLTVV.

The chain employs TRBV6-6 and TRBJ1-2, with TRBD1 matching 9 bases. The CDR3 consists of 13 residues. The V gene's germline CDR1 is MNHNY and CDR2 SVGAGI (reference sequence). The trim removed 5 bases at V and 7 bases at J, leaving 5 bases unmatched. CDR3 loop: CASSRTGVIGYTF. The CDR3 DNA follows: TGTGCCAGCAGTAGGACAGGGGTTATTGGCTACACCTTC.

V usage is TRBV9 and J usage is TRBJ2-3, with a tentative D call TRBD2 (6 bases). The CDR3 consists of 13 residues. Trimming took off 4 bases at V and 6 bases at J, with 12 bases between the two ends. CDR1 is SGDLS, CDR2 YYNGEE, per germline. The CDR3, as DNA: TGTGCCAGCAGCCGGGGGATCGGGGATACGCAGTATTTT. Its protein is CASSRGIGDTQYF.

The chain uses TRBV19 and TRBJ2-7; 7 bases are a match to TRBD1. From germline, CDR1 is LNHDA and CDR2 SQIVND (reference sequence). CDR3 length equals 13 residues. V gave up 9 bases and J gave up 3 bases; unmatched junction bases: 8. CDR3 coding DNA: TGTGCCAGCCGCCAGGGGGTCGGCTACGAGCAGTACTTC. It codes for CASRQGVGYEQYF.